The sequence of this T cell receptor (beta chain) was determined in a study of identical twins. One entry per CDR3 protein results from TCRdb running MiXCR on the 5' RACE reads. The sample consists of 1.5 million to 2 million distinct CDR3 sequences, about 32% of them appearing once. The CDR3 extends over 14 amino acids. V lost 5 bases, J lost 4 bases, and 12 bases lay in between. The chain couples TRBV12-3 or TRBV12-4 to TRBJ1-3; TRBD1 might be the D (6 bases). This sequence was found in a newborn girl in good health. Sequencing used cord blood. CDR3 in DNA: TGTGCCAGCAGTGGCACAGGGAGCGGAAACACCATATATTTT. It yields the protein CASSGTGSGNTIYF.